This TCR beta chain was obtained from a study of T-cell reconstitution after alpha-beta-depleted transplantation in children. This clonotype was picked up many times. A library of TCRbeta sequences, prepared with unique molecular identifiers, was generated. A single record per CDR3 protein comes from TCRdb applying MiXCR to the PCR reads. The data hold some 200,000 distinct CDR3 sequences, with approximately 15% observed a single time. This TCR was sampled from a human donor who donated a stem cell graft to a child with acute lymphoblastic leukemia. Here the sequenced sample was PBMCs from the stem cell graft donor, taken from the stem cell graft.

The chain's CDR3 is CASSQPATSGGSYNEQFF. CDR3 sequence (DNA): TGCGCCAGCAGCCAGCCTGCAACTAGCGGGGGATCCTACAATGAGCAGTTCTTC. The V gene is TRBV4-1, the J gene TRBJ2-1; 11 bases are shared with TRBD2. Germline values: CDR1 MGHRA, CDR2 YSYEKL. This CDR3 is built from 18 residues. V dropped 3 bases and J dropped 1; count of bases not matched to a gene: 8.